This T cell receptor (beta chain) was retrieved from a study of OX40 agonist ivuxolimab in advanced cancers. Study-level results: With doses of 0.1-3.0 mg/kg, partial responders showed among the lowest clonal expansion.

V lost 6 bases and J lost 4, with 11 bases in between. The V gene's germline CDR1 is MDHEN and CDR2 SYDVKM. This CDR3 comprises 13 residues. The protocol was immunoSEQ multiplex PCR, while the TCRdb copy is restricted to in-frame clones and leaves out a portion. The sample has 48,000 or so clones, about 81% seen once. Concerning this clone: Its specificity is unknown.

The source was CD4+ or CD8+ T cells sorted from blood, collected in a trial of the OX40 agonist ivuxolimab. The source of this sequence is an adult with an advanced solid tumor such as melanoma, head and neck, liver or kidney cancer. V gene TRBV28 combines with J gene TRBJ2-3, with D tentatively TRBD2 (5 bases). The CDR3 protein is CASSDGGADTQYF. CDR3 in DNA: TGTGCCAGCAGCGACGGAGGAGCAGATACGCAGTATTTT.